This T cell receptor beta chain was observed in a study of identical twins. This clonotype was recorded at least ten times. Template switching, a step in the protocol, added a universal primer site, and cDNA carried unique molecular identifiers. Using its own MiXCR run on the 5' RACE reads, TCRdb lists one record per CDR3 protein. The sample has 250,000 or so distinct CDR3 sequences; about 8.3% are singletons. The CDR3 runs to 15 residues. V was pared by 0 bases and J by 6 bases, with 15 bases between. The germline gives CDR1 LGHDT, CDR2 YNNKEL (reference sequence). These data are also associated with another study on yellow fever vaccine responses in identical twins.

This receptor was identified in a woman aged 18-29 years in good health. Sequencing was performed on CD8+ T cells sorted from blood. The chain recombines TRBV3-1 with TRBJ2-7, with D uncertain. This CDR3 reads CASSQEGSTLLEQYF. The CDR3 nucleotides read TGTGCCAGCAGCCAAGAGGGATCCACCCTCCTCGAGCAGTACTTC.